This record covers a single T cell receptor beta chain. The antigen is undetermined. This specimen comes from a study of response to subunit inactivated influenza vaccine. This CDR3 region has 13 residues. Germline CDR1 reads SQVTM; CDR2 reads ANQGSEA. Trimming took 7 bases from V and 4 from J, leaving 14 bases between them. Whole-study findings and limits: Each seasonal influenza vaccination recruits few new T cells, the authors suggested.

TCRdb called the RT-PCR reads again in MiXCR, with one record for every CDR3 protein. The table has almost 600,000 distinct CDR3 sequences, 14% seen once. The receptor's source is a man over 45 who received an inactivated influenza vaccine. The sample here was PBMCs from blood, taken 11 to 12 days after vaccination. The V and J genes are TRBV29-1 and TRBJ2-1; D is unclear. The DNA of the CDR3 is TGCAGCGCCACTACTAACCTTTACAATGAGCAGTTCTTC. This gives the protein CSATTNLYNEQFF.